This record concerns one T cell receptor (beta chain) sequence. Its specificity is not known. The data were obtained in a study of cytomegalovirus exposure and HLA in healthy donors. It was with 60 Vbeta and 13 Jbeta primers that the PCR ran. Using immunoSEQ multiplex PCR, the repertoire was profiled, and TCRdb retains in-frame clones only, with some absent. The sample lists about 190,000 clones, more than 75% seen once, with about 2.6% in the top ten. The CDR3 totals 13 residues. Germline V gene data show CDR1 as SNHLY and CDR2 as FYNNEI. V dropped 6 bases and J dropped 6 bases, with 14 bases sitting between them. Likely unrecorded immune exposures existed in these nominally healthy donors. Study-level findings and limits: Another analysis was done later, and it associated 16,951 TCR beta sequences with HLA alleles at 0.05 false discovery rate.

This receptor was identified in a woman between 45 and 65 years old in good health and CMV-seropositive. Sequencing used PBMCs. This chain uses TRBV2 with TRBJ2-5; TRBD2 is a possible D gene (7 bases). The CDR3 DNA sequence: TGTGCCAGCAGAGGGGGGGCCCAGAAGACCCAGTACTTC. Protein: CASRGGAQKTQYF.